The 20 T cell receptor beta chains below come from one sample, sequenced in a study of shared clonotypes between healthy human individuals. Assay used: immunoSEQ multiplex PCR; TCRdb lists only in-frame clones, some missing. The sample includes 150,000 to 200,000 clones, roughly 91% of them seen just once. The sequencing sample was made of naive CD4+ T cells sorted from blood. The subset was: CD45RA+ positively selected. All receptors come from a woman younger than 45 in good health.

This chain links TRBV5-1 with TRBJ2-1, with TRBD2 identical over 14 bases. Trimming at V came to 1 base and at J to 4 bases, leaving 4 bases not matched to a gene. The germline V gene encodes CDR1 SGHRS and CDR2 YFSETQ. There are 17 residues in the CDR3. This CDR3 reads CASSLYGTSGRYNEQFF. The CDR3 nucleotides are TGCGCCAGCAGCTTGTACGGGACTAGCGGGAGATACAATGAGCAGTTCTTC.

The rearrangement joins TRBV6-1 to TRBJ2-7; D unclear. V lost 2 bases, J lost 5 bases, and 10 bases lay in between. Germline lookup yields CDR1 MNHNS and CDR2 SASEGT. The CDR3 has 13 amino acids. CDR3 sequence: CASSEPVVHEQYF. Written as DNA, the CDR3 is TGTGCCAGCAGTGAACCTGTCGTCCACGAGCAGTACTTC.

The chain uses TRBV28 and TRBJ2-7; 8 bases fit TRBD2. J lost 1 base, V lost 6 bases, and 8 bases had no gene match. This CDR3 is 15 amino acids long. Germline V CDR1 and CDR2: MDHEN, SYDVKM. CDR3 in DNA: TGTGCCAGCAGAGACCGCGGGAGGCGATCCTACGAGCAGTACTTC. Protein: CASRDRGRRSYEQYF.

V gene TRBV19 combines with J gene TRBJ1-5; D remains unclear. CDR3 length: 14 amino acids. CDR1 LNHDA and CDR2 SQIVND come from the germline V gene (reference sequence). Trimming took 6 bases from V and 0 from J, leaving 9 bases between them. In DNA form, the CDR3 reads TGTGCCAGTAGGGACTGGATTAGCAATCAGCCCCAGCATTTT. It encodes CASRDWISNQPQHF.

The chain uses TRBV28 and TRBJ1-1; no clear D. This CDR3 region has 15 residues. CDR1 is MDHEN, CDR2 SYDVKM, per germline. Trimming removed 2 bases at V and 0 bases at J, with 10 bases between. CDR3 in DNA: TGTGCCAGCAGTTTAGAGGGTGTAGTGAACACTGAAGCTTTCTTT. Translation gives CASSLEGVVNTEAFF.

The chain links TRBV9 to TRBJ2-7, with a tentative D call TRBD2 (6 bases). Trimming removed 4 bases at V and 5 bases at J, with 16 bases between. CDR3 size: 14 residues. Germline CDR1 and CDR2: SGDLS and YYNGEE. The CDR3 DNA reads as TGTGCCAGCAGCCCAAGGACCCGGAGGGACGAGCAGTACTTC. This translates into CASSPRTRRDEQYF.

In its sample, this clone was seen once. The chain is built from TRBV28 and TRBJ2-5; perhaps TRBD1 as D (5 bases). The J call may be wrong; the DNA end is better matched by TRBJ2-7. This CDR3 has 13 amino acids. Germline assignment: CDR1 MDHEN and CDR2 SYDVKM. The CDR3 loop is CASSLQGASEQYF. As DNA, the CDR3 is TGTGCCAGCAGTTTGCAGGGTGCATCCGAGCAGTACTTC.

V usage is TRBV4-1 and J usage is TRBJ2-1, with 11 bases that match TRBD1. With V trimmed by 1 base and J by 7 bases, 15 bases remained unmatched. CDR1 is MGHRA and CDR2 is YSYEKL in the germline V gene. CDR3 length equals 19 residues. Here the CDR3 DNA reads TGCGCCAGCAGCCAAGGCCCCGGGGAGGACAGGGGGCGCGTGAATGAGCAGTTCTTC. Translation gives CASSQGPGEDRGRVNEQFF.

This rearrangement joins TRBV6-1 to TRBJ2-7; D could derive from TRBD1 or TRBD2 (5 bases each). The ends were cut back, 4 bases at V and 1 base at J, with 14 bases in the middle. CDR1 is MNHNS, CDR2 SASEGT, per germline. There are 15 residues in the CDR3. CDR3 nucleotides: TGTGCCAGCAGTGCCGGGGACGGCGGATCCTACGAGCAGTACTTC. Amino acids: CASSAGDGGSYEQYF.

The rearrangement uses TRBV27 and TRBJ2-1; 7 bases map to TRBD2. J was trimmed by 6 bases and V by 5 bases; bases with no gene match: 10. CDR1 is MNHEY and CDR2 is SMNVEV in the germline V gene (reference sequence). The CDR3 is 15 amino acids. This chain's CDR3 is CASSPPGLSGNEQFF. DNA for the CDR3: TGTGCCAGCAGTCCACCGGGACTATCGGGCAATGAGCAGTTCTTC.

V usage is TRBV6-6 and J usage is TRBJ1-1, with D possibly matching TRBD1 (6 bases). CDR3 size: 14 residues. The V gene lost 5 bases and the J gene lost 1 base, with 11 bases spanning the gap. Germline CDR1 reads MNHNY; CDR2 reads SVGAGI (reference sequence). The CDR3 here is CASSRDTGNTEAFF. For the CDR3, the DNA is TGTGCCAGCAGTCGGGACACCGGGAACACTGAAGCTTTCTTT.

The rearrangement uses TRBV28 and TRBJ2-5, with D tentatively TRBD1 or TRBD2 (5 bases each). The J call may be incorrect, as the DNA end agrees better with TRBJ2-7. Germline V lookup: CDR1 MDHEN, CDR2 SYDVKM. The CDR3 has 15 amino acids. CDR3 loop: CASSFLGDPTYEQYF. CDR3 DNA sequence: TGTGCCAGCAGTTTTCTCGGGGACCCTACCTACGAGCAGTACTTC.

V is TRBV5-1 and J is TRBJ2-1, with a possible D match to TRBD2 (6 bases). CDR3 length: 14 amino acids. Germline V gene lookup returns CDR1 SGHRS and CDR2 YFSETQ. V was clipped by 0 bases and J by 9 bases, with 13 bases between them. The CDR3 is CASSLVGGLGEQFF. In DNA, the CDR3 is TGCGCCAGCAGCTTGGTGGGGGGTCTGGGTGAGCAGTTCTTC.

The genes are TRBV29-1 and TRBJ2-5; 8 nucleotides match TRBD1. The CDR3 consists of 14 residues. Looked up from germline, CDR1 is SQVTM and CDR2 is ANQGSEA. Trimming cost V 5 bases and J 11 bases; bases outside gene matches: 16. CDR3 region: CSVKRPGTGREQYF. CDR3 nucleotides: TGCAGCGTTAAGAGACCGGGGACAGGACGAGAGCAGTACTTC.

The chain is built from TRBV28 and TRBJ2-5; D tentatively reads TRBD1 or TRBD2 (5 bases each). The end of the DNA is better explained by TRBJ2-7, so the J call may be wrong. The CDR3 loop spans 14 amino acids. Germline CDR1 is MDHEN and CDR2 is SYDVKM. The CDR3 region is CASINRGPQYEQYF. CDR3 sequence (DNA): TGTGCCTCCATAAACCGGGGACCCCAGTACGAGCAGTACTTC.

This clone was seen just once. J is TRBJ1-2 and V is TRBV5-4; tentative D call: TRBD1 (5 bases). Germline V gene data show CDR1 as SGHNT and CDR2 as YYREEE (reference sequence). V was clipped by 2 bases and J by 7 bases, with 18 bases between them. The CDR3 loop spans 15 amino acids. CDR3 residues: CASSFNTQGAGGYTF. The CDR3 DNA follows: TGTGCCAGCAGCTTCAACACCCAAGGGGCCGGTGGCTACACCTTC.

This chain links TRBV7-9 with TRBJ1-6; D remains ambiguous. CDR3 length: 16 residues. V was cut by 5 bases and J by 13 bases, with 24 bases left in between. CDR1 and CDR2 (germline): SEHNR, FQNEAQ (reference sequence). In DNA form, the CDR3 reads TGTGCCAGCAGCACTTACCCCCCAACTAGCAGGTCGCCCCTCCACTTT. Its translation is CASSTYPPTSRSPLHF.

The gene calls are TRBV12-2 and TRBJ1-5; the table's D call of TRBD1 was not tested on the DNA. TRBV12-2 is marked as a pseudogene. The CDR3 sequence is 15 residues long. The chain's CDR3 is CASRLKQGAFQPQHF. The DNA of the CDR3 is TGTGCAAGTCGCTTAAAACAGGGGGCTTTTCAGCCCCAGCATTTT.

This chain uses TRBV18 with TRBJ1-4, with D possibly TRBD1 on 5 matching bases. The germline V gene has CDR1 KGHSH and CDR2 LQKENI. Trimming shortened V by 4 bases and J by 0 bases, and 15 bases separated the two germline ends. This CDR3 contains 17 residues. The chain's CDR3 is CASSLVDRQSTNEKLFF. The CDR3 nucleotides read TGTGCCAGCTCACTCGTTGACAGACAATCAACTAATGAAAAACTGTTTTTT.

The rearrangement uses TRBV11-2 and TRBJ2-1; no clear D. The germline gives CDR1 SGHAT, CDR2 FQNNGV. The CDR3 consists of 14 residues. V lost 2 bases and J lost 8, with 13 bases in between. The CDR3 coding sequence is TGTGCCAGCAGCTTAAGTCGGAGTACCGATGAGCAGTTCTTC. Residues: CASSLSRSTDEQFF.